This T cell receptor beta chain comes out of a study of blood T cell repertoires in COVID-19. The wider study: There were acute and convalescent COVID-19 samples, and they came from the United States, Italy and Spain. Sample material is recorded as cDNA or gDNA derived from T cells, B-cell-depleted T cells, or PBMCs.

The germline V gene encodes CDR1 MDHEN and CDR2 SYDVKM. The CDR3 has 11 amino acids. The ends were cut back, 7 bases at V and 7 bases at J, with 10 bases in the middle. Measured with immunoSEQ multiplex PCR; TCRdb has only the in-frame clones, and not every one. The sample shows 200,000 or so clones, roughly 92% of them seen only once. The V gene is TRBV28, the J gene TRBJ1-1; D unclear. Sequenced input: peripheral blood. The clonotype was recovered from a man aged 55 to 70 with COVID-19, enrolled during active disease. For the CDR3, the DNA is TGTGCCAGCACAACCGGGATTGAAGCTTTCTTT. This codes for CASTTGIEAFF.